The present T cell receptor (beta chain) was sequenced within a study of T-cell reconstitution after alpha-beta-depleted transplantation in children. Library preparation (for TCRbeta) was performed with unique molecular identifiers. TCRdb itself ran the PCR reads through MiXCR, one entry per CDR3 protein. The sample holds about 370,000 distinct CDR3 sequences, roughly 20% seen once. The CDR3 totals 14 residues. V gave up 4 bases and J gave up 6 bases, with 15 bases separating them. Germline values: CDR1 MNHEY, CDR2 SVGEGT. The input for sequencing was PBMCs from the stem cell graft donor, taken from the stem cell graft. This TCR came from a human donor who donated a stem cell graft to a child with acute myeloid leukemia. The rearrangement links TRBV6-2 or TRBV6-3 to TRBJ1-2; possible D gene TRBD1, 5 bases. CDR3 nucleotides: TGTGCCAGCAGTTTGTCGCACGGGGGTAATGGCTACACCTTC. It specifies CASSLSHGGNGYTF.